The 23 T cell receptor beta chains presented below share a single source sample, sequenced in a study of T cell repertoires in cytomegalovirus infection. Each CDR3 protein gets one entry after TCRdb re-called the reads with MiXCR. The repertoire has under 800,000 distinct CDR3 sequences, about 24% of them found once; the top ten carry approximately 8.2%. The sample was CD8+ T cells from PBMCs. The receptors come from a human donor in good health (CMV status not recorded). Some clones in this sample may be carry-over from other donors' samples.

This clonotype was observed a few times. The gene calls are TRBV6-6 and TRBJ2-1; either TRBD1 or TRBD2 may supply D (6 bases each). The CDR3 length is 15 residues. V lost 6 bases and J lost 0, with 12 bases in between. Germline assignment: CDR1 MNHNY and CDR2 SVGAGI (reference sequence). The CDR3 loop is CASREGTYSYNEQFF. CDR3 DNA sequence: TGTGCCAGCAGGGAGGGGACATACTCCTACAATGAGCAGTTCTTC.

The CDR3 is CSARGQALLMGYTF. In nucleotides, the CDR3 is TGCAGTGCTAGAGGACAGGCACTCTTGATGGGCTACACCTTC. This rearrangement joins TRBV20-1 to TRBJ1-2; D is possibly TRBD1 (6 bases). The germline CDR1 and CDR2 sequences are DFQATT and SNEGSKA (reference sequence). V was trimmed by 1 base and J by 8 bases, leaving 17 bases between them. The CDR3 is 14 residues long.

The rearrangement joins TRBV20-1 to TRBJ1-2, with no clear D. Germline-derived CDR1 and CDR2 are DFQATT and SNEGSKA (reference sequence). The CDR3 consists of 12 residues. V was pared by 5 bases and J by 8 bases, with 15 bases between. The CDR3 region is CSAPFPAGGYTF. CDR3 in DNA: TGCAGTGCTCCCTTCCCCGCGGGGGGCTACACCTTC.

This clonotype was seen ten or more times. The CDR3 DNA reads TGTGCCAGCAGCTTAGCATGGCAGCGCCCGACCTACGAGCAGTACGTC. Translation: CASSLAWQRPTYEQYV. The chain combines TRBV7-2 with TRBJ2-7; D uncertain. The germline CDR1 and CDR2 sequences are SGHTA and FQGNSA. The CDR3 extends over 16 amino acids. Between the trimmed V and J ends, which lost 0 bases and 2 bases, there was a span of 14 bases.

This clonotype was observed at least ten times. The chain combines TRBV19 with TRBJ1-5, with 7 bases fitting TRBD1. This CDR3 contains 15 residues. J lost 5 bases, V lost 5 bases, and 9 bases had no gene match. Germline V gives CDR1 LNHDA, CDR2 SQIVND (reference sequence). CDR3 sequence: CASSPGTVEDQPQHF. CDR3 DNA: TGTGCCAGTAGTCCCGGGACAGTAGAAGATCAGCCCCAGCATTTT.

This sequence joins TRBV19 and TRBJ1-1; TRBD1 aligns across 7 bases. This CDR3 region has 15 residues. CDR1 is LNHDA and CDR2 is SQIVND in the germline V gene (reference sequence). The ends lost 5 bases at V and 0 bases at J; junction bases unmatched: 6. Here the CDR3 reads CASSWRGGMNTEAFF. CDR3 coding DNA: TGTGCCAGTAGTTGGCGAGGGGGCATGAACACTGAAGCTTTCTTT. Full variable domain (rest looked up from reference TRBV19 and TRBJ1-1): DGGITQSPKYLFRKEGQNVTLSCEQNLNHDAMYWYRQDPGQGLRLIYYSQIVNDFQKGDIAEGYSVSREKKESFPLTVTSAQKNPTAFYLCASSWRGGMNTEAFFGQGTRLTVV.

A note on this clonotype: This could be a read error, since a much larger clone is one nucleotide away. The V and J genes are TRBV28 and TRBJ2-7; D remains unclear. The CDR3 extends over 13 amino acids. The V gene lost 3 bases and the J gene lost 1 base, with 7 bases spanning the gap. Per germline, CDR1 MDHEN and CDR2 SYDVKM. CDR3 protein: CASSFDGSYEQYV. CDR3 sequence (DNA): TGTGCCAGCAGTTTTGATGGTTCCTACGAGCAGTACGTC.

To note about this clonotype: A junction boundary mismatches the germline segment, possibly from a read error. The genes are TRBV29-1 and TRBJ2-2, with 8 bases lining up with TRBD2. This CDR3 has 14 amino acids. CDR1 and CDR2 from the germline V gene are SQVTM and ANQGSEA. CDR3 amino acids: CSVKDGGGTGELFF. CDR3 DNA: TGCAGCGTTAAAGACGGGGGGGGCACCGGGGAGCTGTTTTTT.

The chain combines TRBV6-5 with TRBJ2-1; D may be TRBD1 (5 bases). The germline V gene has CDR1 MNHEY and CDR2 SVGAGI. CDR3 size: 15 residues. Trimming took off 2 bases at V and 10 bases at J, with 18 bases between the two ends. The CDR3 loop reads CASSYRLGRATEQFF. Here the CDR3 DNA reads TGTGCCAGCAGTTACCGTCTCGGCAGGGCCACCGAGCAGTTCTTC.

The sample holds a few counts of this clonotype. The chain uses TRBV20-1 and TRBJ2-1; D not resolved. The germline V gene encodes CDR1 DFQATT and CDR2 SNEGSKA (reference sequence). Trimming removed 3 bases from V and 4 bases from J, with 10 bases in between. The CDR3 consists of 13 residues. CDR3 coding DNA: TGCAGTGCTAGCTCTGATGATTACAATGAGCAGTTCTTC. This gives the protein CSASSDDYNEQFF.

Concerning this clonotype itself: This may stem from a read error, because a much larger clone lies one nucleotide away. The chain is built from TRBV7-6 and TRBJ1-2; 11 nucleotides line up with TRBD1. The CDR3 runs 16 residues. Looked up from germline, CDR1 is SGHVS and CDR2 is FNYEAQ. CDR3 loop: CANSPPGQGEVDGYTF. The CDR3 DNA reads TGTGCCAACAGCCCCCCGGGACAGGGGGAAGTTGATGGCTACACCTTC.

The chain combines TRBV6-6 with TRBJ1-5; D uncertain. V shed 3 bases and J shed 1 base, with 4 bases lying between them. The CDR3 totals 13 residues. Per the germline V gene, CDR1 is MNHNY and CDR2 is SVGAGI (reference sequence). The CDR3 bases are TGTGCCAGCAGTTATAACAGCAATCAGCCCCAGCATTTT. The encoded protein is CASSYNSNQPQHF.

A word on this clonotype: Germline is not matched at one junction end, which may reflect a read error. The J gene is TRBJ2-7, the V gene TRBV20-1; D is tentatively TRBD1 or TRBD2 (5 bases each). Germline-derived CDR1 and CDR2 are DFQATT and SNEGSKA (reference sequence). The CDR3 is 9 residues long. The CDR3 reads CSAREGDLF. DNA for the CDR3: TGCAGTGCTAGAGAGGGGGATCTATTC.

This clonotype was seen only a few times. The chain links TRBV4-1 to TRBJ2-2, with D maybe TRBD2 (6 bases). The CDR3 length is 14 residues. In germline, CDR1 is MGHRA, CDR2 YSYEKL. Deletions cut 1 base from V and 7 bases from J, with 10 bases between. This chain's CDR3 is CASSQVGGNGELFF. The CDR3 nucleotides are TGCGCCAGCAGCCAAGTTGGGGGGAACGGGGAGCTGTTTTTT.

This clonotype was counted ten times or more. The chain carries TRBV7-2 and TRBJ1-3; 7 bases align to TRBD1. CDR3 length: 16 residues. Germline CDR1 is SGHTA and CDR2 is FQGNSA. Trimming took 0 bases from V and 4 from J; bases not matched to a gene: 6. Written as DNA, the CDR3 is TGTGCCAGCAGCTTAGCCCTCGCGGACAGGGGAAACACCATATATTTT. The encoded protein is CASSLALADRGNTIYF.

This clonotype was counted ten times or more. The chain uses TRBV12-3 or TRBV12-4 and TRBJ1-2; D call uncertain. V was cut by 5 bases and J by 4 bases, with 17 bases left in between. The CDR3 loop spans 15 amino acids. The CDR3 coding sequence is TGTGCCAGCAGTCCCCGCCAGGCGCTAATCTATGGCTACACCTTC. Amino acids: CASSPRQALIYGYTF.

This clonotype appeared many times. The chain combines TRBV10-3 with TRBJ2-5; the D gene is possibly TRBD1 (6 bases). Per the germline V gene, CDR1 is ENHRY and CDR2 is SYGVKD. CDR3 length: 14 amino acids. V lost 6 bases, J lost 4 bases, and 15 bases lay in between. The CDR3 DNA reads TGTGCCATCAGCGACAGGCTGGGGGCAGAGACCCAGTACTTC. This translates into CAISDRLGAETQYF.

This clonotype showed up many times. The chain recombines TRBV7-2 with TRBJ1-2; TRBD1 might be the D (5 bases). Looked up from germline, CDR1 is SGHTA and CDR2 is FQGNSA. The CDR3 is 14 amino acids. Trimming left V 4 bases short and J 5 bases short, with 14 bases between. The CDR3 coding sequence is TGTGCCAGCAGCTCCGCAGGGTCCGCTTATGGCTACACCTTC. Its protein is CASSSAGSAYGYTF. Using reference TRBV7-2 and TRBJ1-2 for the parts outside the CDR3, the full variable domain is GAGVSQSPSNKVTEKGKDVELRCDPISGHTALYWYRQSLGQGLEFLIYFQGNSAPDKSGLPSDRFSAERTGGSVSTLTIQRTQQEDSAVYLCASSSAGSAYGYTFGSGTRLTVV.

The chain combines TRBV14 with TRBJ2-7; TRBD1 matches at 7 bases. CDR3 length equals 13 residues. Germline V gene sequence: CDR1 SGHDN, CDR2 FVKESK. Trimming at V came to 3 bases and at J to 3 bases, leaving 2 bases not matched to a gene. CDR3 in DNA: TGTGCCAGCAGCCATACAGGGGACTACGAGCAGTACTTC. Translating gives CASSHTGDYEQYF.

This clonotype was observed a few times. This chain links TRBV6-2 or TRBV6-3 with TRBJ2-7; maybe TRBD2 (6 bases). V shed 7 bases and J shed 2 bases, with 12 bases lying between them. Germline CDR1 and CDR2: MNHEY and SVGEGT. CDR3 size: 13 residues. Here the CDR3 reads CASIGTGTYEQYV. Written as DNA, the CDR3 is TGTGCCAGCATAGGGACTGGTACCTACGAGCAGTACGTC.

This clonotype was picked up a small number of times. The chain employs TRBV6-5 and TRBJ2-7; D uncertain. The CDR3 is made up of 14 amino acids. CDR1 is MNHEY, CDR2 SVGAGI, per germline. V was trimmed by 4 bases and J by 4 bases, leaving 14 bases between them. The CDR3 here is CASSFGEFGYEQYV. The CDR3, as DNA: TGTGCCAGCAGTTTTGGGGAATTTGGGTACGAGCAGTACGTC.

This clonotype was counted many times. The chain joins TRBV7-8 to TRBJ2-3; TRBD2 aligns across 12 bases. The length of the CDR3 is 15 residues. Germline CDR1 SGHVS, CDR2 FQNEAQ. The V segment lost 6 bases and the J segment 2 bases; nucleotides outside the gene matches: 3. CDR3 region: CASRRTSGNTDTQYF. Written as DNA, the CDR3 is TGTGCCAGCAGACGGACTAGCGGGAACACAGATACGCAGTATTTT.

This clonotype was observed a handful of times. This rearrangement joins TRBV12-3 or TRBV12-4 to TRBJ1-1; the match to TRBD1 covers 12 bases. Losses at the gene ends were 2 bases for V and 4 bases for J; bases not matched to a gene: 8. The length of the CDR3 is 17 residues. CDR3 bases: TGTGCCAGCAGTTTACCGACCGGGACAGGGGGCACCACTGAAGCTTTCTTT. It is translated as CASSLPTGTGGTTEAFF.